The 15 T cell receptor beta chains listed next were all sequenced from one sample in a study of blood T cells in healthy people across ages. Using a J-beta primer mix together with a sample-barcoded 5' primer, a second PCR was run for about 6 to 11 cycles. Using its own MiXCR run on the 5' RACE reads, TCRdb lists one record per CDR3 protein. The sample yields around 1,500,000 distinct CDR3 sequences, around two fifths seen once. Sample: blood. Receptors originate from a woman aged 18-29 years in good health.

This clonotype showed up just once. The germline gene is not matched at one end of the junction; a read error may be the cause. The chain carries TRBV10-2 and TRBJ2-3; 9 bases agree with TRBD1. The CDR3 is 15 residues long. CDR1 and CDR2 from the germline V gene are WSHSY and SAAADI. CDR3 protein: CASSEKDRGTDTQYF. CDR3 in DNA: TGCGCCAGCAGTGAGAAGGACAGGGGAACGGATACACAGTATTTT.

Here the CDR3 reads CASSEKLGANVLTF. DNA of the CDR3: TGTGCCAGCAGTGAAAAACTGGGGGCCAACGTCCTGACTTTC. The chain is built from TRBV6-1 and TRBJ2-6; no firm D call. CDR1 MNHNS and CDR2 SASEGT come from the germline V gene. The length of the CDR3 is 14 residues. Trimming pared 2 bases from V and 4 bases from J, leaving 6 bases between.

V is TRBV7-3 and J is TRBJ2-5; the D is unclear. Looked up from germline, CDR1 is SGHTA and CDR2 is FQGTGA. This CDR3 spans 14 amino acids. Trimming took off 4 bases at V and 4 bases at J, with 13 bases between the two ends. Here the CDR3 DNA reads TGTGCCAGCAGCTCGGACGAGGCATTAGAGACCCAGTACTTC. It codes for CASSSDEALETQYF. The whole variable domain, filled in from reference TRBV7-3 and TRBJ2-5, reads GAGVSQTPSNKVTEKGKYVELRCDPISGHTALYWYRQSLGQGPEFLIYFQGTGAADDSGLPNDRFFAVRPEGSVSTLKIQRTERGDSAVYLCASSSDEALETQYFGPGTRLLVL.

V usage is TRBV27 and J usage is TRBJ2-4, with 9 bases matching TRBD2. The DNA end is a closer match to TRBJ2-7, so the J assignment may be wrong. Germline CDR1 and CDR2: MNHEY and SMNVEV (reference sequence). The CDR3 contains 16 residues. The CDR3 reads CASSFRGSGSPYEQYF. Here the CDR3 DNA reads TGTGCCAGCAGTTTTCGGGGTAGCGGGAGTCCCTACGAGCAGTACTTC.

The sample holds one count of this clonotype. This chain links TRBV20-1 with TRBJ2-7; 8 nucleotides line up with TRBD2. The CDR3 length is 16 residues. V shed 3 bases, J shed 3 bases, and the junction held 13 bases outside the gene matches. In germline, CDR1 is DFQATT, CDR2 SNEGSKA (reference sequence). The CDR3 sequence is CSASSGAARGSYEQYF. The CDR3 DNA reads TGCAGTGCTAGTAGCGGGGCGGCACGGGGGAGCTACGAGCAGTACTTC.

This chain joins TRBV11-1 and TRBJ2-1, with 7 bases identical to TRBD2. Trimming at V came to 6 bases and at J to 8 bases, leaving 16 bases not matched to a gene. This CDR3 is built from 16 residues. Germline values: CDR1 SGHAT, CDR2 FQDESV (reference sequence). CDR3 coding DNA: TGTGCCAGCAGTTCTGGTGGCGGGAGTCGGATCCATGAGCAGTTCTTC. This gives the protein CASSSGGGSRIHEQFF.

This clonotype was recorded a few times. The rearrangement joins TRBV20-1 to TRBJ2-7; D call uncertain. CDR1 and CDR2 (germline): DFQATT, SNEGSKA (reference sequence). The germline V and J ends were trimmed by 0 bases and 4 bases, with 13 bases remaining between them. This CDR3 has 14 amino acids. The CDR3: CSARDPGVLYEQYF. The CDR3 nucleotides read TGCAGTGCTAGAGACCCGGGTGTCTTGTACGAGCAGTACTTC.

The chain recombines TRBV12-3 or TRBV12-4 with TRBJ2-7; TRBD1 matches 8 bases. The CDR3 is 18 amino acids. Trimming at V came to 1 base and at J to 7 bases, leaving 18 bases not matched to a gene. CDR3 protein: CASSLGRGLSGAYNEQYF. The CDR3 coding sequence is TGTGCCAGCAGTTTAGGCAGGGGGCTCAGTGGGGCCTACAATGAGCAGTACTTC.

This clonotype was detected only once. This chain links TRBV5-5 with TRBJ2-3; TRBD2 aligns across 7 bases. The junction had 9 bases not matched to a gene; V was cut back by 6 bases and J by 2 bases. The germline V gene has CDR1 SGHKS and CDR2 YYEKEE (reference sequence). CDR3 length: 15 amino acids. The CDR3 region has the DNA TGTGCCAGCACCCTCGGGAGGCCAATCACAGATACGCAGTATTTT. Translated, it gives CASTLGRPITDTQYF.

The V call is TRBV6-1, the J call TRBJ2-3; D is uncertain. The CDR3 spans 15 residues. Germline lookup yields CDR1 MNHNS and CDR2 SASEGT. The germline V and J ends were trimmed by 2 bases and 0 bases, with 9 bases remaining between them. The CDR3 protein is CASSEINSSTDTQYF. CDR3 DNA: TGTGCCAGCAGTGAAATTAACAGCAGCACAGATACGCAGTATTTT.

The chain joins TRBV27 to TRBJ1-5; TRBD1 aligns across 7 bases. Per the germline V gene, CDR1 is MNHEY and CDR2 is SMNVEV (reference sequence). CDR3 length: 15 residues. V was clipped by 6 bases and J by 3 bases; unmatched bases: 8. The CDR3 sequence is CASRRTGSDNQPQHF. Written as DNA, the CDR3 is TGTGCCAGCAGAAGGACAGGCTCGGACAATCAGCCCCAGCATTTT.

The CDR3 nucleotides are TGTGCCAGCTCACCAATGGATGTCAGAGCCCCCTACGAGCAGTACTTC. The encoded protein is CASSPMDVRAPYEQYF. This chain links TRBV18 with TRBJ2-7; D remains unclear. CDR3 length: 16 residues. Looked up from germline, CDR1 is KGHSH and CDR2 is LQKENI. V was clipped by 2 bases and J by 2 bases, with 16 bases between them. The variable domain in full, with the rest retrieved from reference TRBV18 and TRBJ2-7, is NAGVMQNPRHLVRRRGQEARLRCSPMKGHSHVYWYRQLPEEGLKFMVYLQKENIIDESGMPKERFSAEFPKEGPSILRIQQVVRGDSAAYFCASSPMDVRAPYEQYFGPGTRLTVT.

V and J are TRBV7-8 and TRBJ1-1, with D tentatively TRBD1 (6 bases). Trimming pared 3 bases from V and 6 bases from J, leaving 8 bases between. There are 12 residues in the CDR3. In germline, CDR1 is SGHVS, CDR2 FQNEAQ. This CDR3 is CASSFPGAEAFF. In DNA form, the CDR3 reads TGTGCCAGCAGCTTCCCAGGGGCTGAAGCTTTCTTT.

This rearrangement joins TRBV2 to TRBJ2-7; D not resolved. The CDR3 has 14 residues. The V gene lost 2 bases and the J gene lost 0 bases, with 8 bases spanning the gap. Germline V gives CDR1 SNHLY, CDR2 FYNNEI. CDR3 sequence (DNA): TGTGCCAGCAGTGAACCGGTCCTCTCCTACGAGCAGTACTTC. Protein: CASSEPVLSYEQYF.

This clonotype was recorded a few times. V gene TRBV20-1 combines with J gene TRBJ1-1; a possible D gene is TRBD1 (6 bases). The CDR3 spans 12 residues. With 3 bases removed from V and 6 bases from J, the gap between germline ends came to 11 bases. The V gene's germline CDR1 is DFQATT and CDR2 SNEGSKA (reference sequence). The CDR3 bases are TGCAGTGCTAGTACAGGGCACGCTGAAGCTTTCTTT. It yields the protein CSASTGHAEAFF.